Following are 11 T cell receptor beta chains from one sample sequenced in a study of identical twins. In TCRdb, the 5' RACE reads were re-called with MiXCR into one record per CDR3 protein. This repertoire shows 1.5 million to 2 million distinct CDR3 sequences, about 32% found once; its top ten account for around 0.25%. Sequenced sample: cord blood. The receptor source for this set is a newborn girl in good health.

This chain links TRBV6-6 with TRBJ2-5, with a possible D match to TRBD1 (6 bases). The J call is uncertain, as TRBJ2-1 better fits the DNA end. Germline CDR1 is MNHNY and CDR2 is SVGAGI (reference sequence). The length of the CDR3 is 15 residues. Here the CDR3 reads CASSYRRQVGETQFF. CDR3 DNA sequence: TGTGCCAGCAGTTACCGCCGACAGGTGGGAGAGACCCAGTTCTTC.

J is TRBJ2-1 and V is TRBV4-1, with TRBD2 matching over 11 bases. The better agreement between TRBJ2-7 and the DNA end casts doubt on the J call. From germline, CDR1 is MGHRA and CDR2 YSYEKL. This CDR3 comprises 17 residues. Here the CDR3 DNA reads TGCGCCAGCAGCCGCTTCGTGACTAGCGGGAAAAACAATGAGCAGTACTTC. This encodes CASSRFVTSGKNNEQYF.

This clonotype was seen ten or more times. The J gene is TRBJ2-7, the V gene TRBV18; 9 nucleotides agree with TRBD1. Germline CDR1 and CDR2: KGHSH and LQKENI. The CDR3 contains 14 residues. With 2 bases clipped from V and 3 bases from J, the junction kept 2 bases outside the gene matches. The CDR3 protein is CASSPGQGHYEQYF. The DNA of the CDR3 is TGTGCCAGCTCACCAGGACAGGGGCACTACGAGCAGTACTTC.

This clonotype was seen a handful of times. The J gene is TRBJ2-1, the V gene TRBV18; D ambiguous. V was clipped by 4 bases and J by 14 bases, with 18 bases between them. There are 13 residues in the CDR3. Germline assignment: CDR1 KGHSH and CDR2 LQKENI. CDR3 DNA sequence: TGTGCCAGCTCACTGACCTCGGGCCCTGGGGAGTTCTTC. Translated, it gives CASSLTSGPGEFF.

This rearrangement joins TRBV12-3 or TRBV12-4 to TRBJ2-5; D is ambiguous. The J call may be incorrect, as the DNA end agrees better with TRBJ2-7. The CDR3 sequence is 11 residues long. DNA of the CDR3: TGTGCCAGCAGTCCCCTTAACGAGCAGTACTTC. Translated, it gives CASSPLNEQYF.

The chain recombines TRBV4-1 with TRBJ2-5; 13 nucleotides match TRBD2. Germline CDR1 reads MGHRA; CDR2 reads YSYEKL. CDR3 length: 17 residues. V was clipped by 1 base and J by 5 bases; unmatched bases: 7. CDR3 nucleotides: TGCGCCAGCAGCCAAGGGACTAGCGGGAGCGGTTGGGAGACCCAGTACTTC. As protein: CASSQGTSGSGWETQYF.

The genes are TRBV2 and TRBJ2-4; D remains ambiguous. The CDR3 has 15 amino acids. V was cut by 4 bases and J by 2 bases, with 12 bases left in between. CDR1 is SNHLY, CDR2 FYNNEI, per germline. In DNA, the CDR3 is TGTGCCAGCAGTGGACCACCTCTGCCCAAAAACATTCAGTACTTC. Amino acid sequence: CASSGPPLPKNIQYF.

Turning to this clonotype: A junction boundary mismatches the germline segment, possibly from a read error. This chain joins TRBV7-9 and TRBJ1-2; unclear D gene. This CDR3 has 13 residues. In germline, CDR1 is SEHNR, CDR2 FQNEAQ (reference sequence). CDR3 DNA sequence: TGTGCCAACAGCTCCGGGATTAACTATGGCTACACCTTC. Its protein product is CANSSGINYGYTF.

The chain couples TRBV6-1 to TRBJ2-5; D may match TRBD1 or TRBD2 (5 bases each). The CDR3 consists of 14 residues. Germline assignment: CDR1 MNHNS and CDR2 SASEGT. V was pared by 0 bases and J by 4 bases, with 9 bases between. CDR3 protein: CASSEAGVRETQYF. CDR3 DNA sequence: TGTGCCAGCAGTGAAGCGGGGGTACGAGAGACCCAGTACTTC.

This clonotype was counted a few times. The rearrangement uses TRBV11-2 and TRBJ2-2; D is unclear. This CDR3 region has 13 residues. Trimming pared 3 bases from V and 3 bases from J, leaving 5 bases between. Germline CDR1 reads SGHAT; CDR2 reads FQNNGV. The CDR3 here is CASSFLHTGELFF. For the CDR3, the DNA is TGTGCCAGCAGCTTCCTGCACACCGGGGAGCTGTTTTTT.

This clonotype showed up just a few times. This rearrangement joins TRBV28 to TRBJ2-7; 9 bases align to TRBD1. The CDR3 extends over 14 amino acids. V lost 6 bases and J lost 6; bases outside the gene matches: 9. Germline assignment: CDR1 MDHEN and CDR2 SYDVKM. The chain's CDR3 is CASRPRDRVGEQYF. CDR3 sequence (DNA): TGTGCCAGCAGGCCTCGGGACAGGGTTGGCGAGCAGTACTTC.